This T cell receptor beta chain originates from a study of T-cell reconstitution after alpha-beta-depleted transplantation in children listed by TCRdb under 2016. Describing the broader study: The study quantitatively tracked T-cell immune reconstitution after TCRalphabeta/CD19-depleted allogeneic hematopoietic cell transplantation in children using TCR repertoire profiling.

General study outcomes and caveats: In some patients, the high TCRbeta diversity seen at day 60 was put down to recipient T cells and intrathymic progenitors that had survived conditioning. Over the following months the frequencies of hyperexpanded clones went down, and after one year T-cell counts and TCRbeta diversity were mostly credited to newly produced T cells. About two months after transplant, the apparently early recovery of alphabetaT-cell counts reportedly depended on just several hundred clones that had expanded rapidly and came from non-depleted graft cells.

Libraries were constructed by PCR. Reads for this sample came from an Illumina HiSeq 2500. To normalize quantification of the TCRbeta repertoire, the TCR libraries were built with molecular barcoding that relied on unique molecular identifiers. TCRdb redid the processing of the public reads, applying fastp at Q25 and MiXCR, and retained in-frame beta chains. Rows with one shared CDR3 protein collapse into an entry with the most common genes and DNA. This sample lists 550,000 to 600,000 distinct CDR3 sequences; approximately 22% were detected once. The ten largest make up 13% to 15% of the sample. CDR3 length: 13 amino acids, cysteine to phenylalanine. Only the CDR3 DNA stays, 39 bases, in frame from base 1. V loses 8 bases, J loses 5 bases, and the germline ends lie 14 bases apart. This clonotype was counted once. The antigen it recognizes is unknown. Nothing much larger sits one base from this clone, and base qualities are not available. On its own, one read is weak support.

The treatment or condition label, as the study defines it: allogeneic hematopoietic cell transplantation with graft depleted of TCRalphabeta T cells and CD19 B cells. TCRalphabeta/CD19-depleted allogeneic hematopoietic cell grafts were given to the transplant recipients, all of whom were children. The sequence links TRBV12-3 or TRBV12-4 to TRBJ2-3; the D match is possibly TRBD1 or TRBD2, with 5 bases aligned in each. The TCR comes from a boy younger than two who had a stem cell transplant for acute myeloid leukemia, so the T cells may come from the graft donor. The sequenced sample was PBMCs, mostly from graft donor cells, obtained 360 days after TCRalphabeta/CD19-depleted stem cell transplant. The CDR3 in this case is CASSGRTKDTQYF. The nucleotides read TGTGCCAGCTCGGGGCGGACAAAAGATACGCAGTATTTT.